This T cell receptor (beta chain) was found in a study of blood T cell repertoires in COVID-19. Study background: The cDNA or gDNA used as material had been derived from T cells, B-cell-depleted T cells, or PBMCs.

This clone is a singleton in its sample. The sample holds other DNA sequences that translate to the same CDR3. Source study methods: By means of reference gene primer amplification, nucleated cell counts were estimated. Method: immunoSEQ multiplex PCR; TCRdb's copy keeps in-frame clones and lacks some. That table supplies the V and J calls and clone size; D and trimming were determined from the DNA. The repertoire holds 64,000 or so clones, with 82% as singletons. This sequence originates from a human donor in a cohort sampled during active COVID-19. Sequencing was carried out using peripheral blood.

CDR3 nucleotide sequence: TGTGCCAGTAGTATAGGGCAGGGGCTCAACATTCAGTACTTC. Translation gives CASSIGQGLNIQYF. The chain links TRBV19 to TRBJ2-4; perhaps TRBD1 as D (6 bases). CDR3 length: 14 amino acids. V dropped 1 base and J dropped 7 bases, with 11 bases sitting between them. Germline V gives CDR1 LNHDA, CDR2 SQIVND (reference sequence).